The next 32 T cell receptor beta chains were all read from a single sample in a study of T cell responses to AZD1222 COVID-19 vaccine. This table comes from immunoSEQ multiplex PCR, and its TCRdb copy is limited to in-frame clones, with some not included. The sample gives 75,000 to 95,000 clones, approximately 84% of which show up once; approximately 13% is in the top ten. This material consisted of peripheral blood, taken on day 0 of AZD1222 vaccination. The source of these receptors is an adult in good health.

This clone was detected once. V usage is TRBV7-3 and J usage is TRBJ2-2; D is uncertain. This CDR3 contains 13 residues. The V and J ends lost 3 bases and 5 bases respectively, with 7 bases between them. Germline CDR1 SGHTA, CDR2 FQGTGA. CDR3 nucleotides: TGTGCCAGCAGCTTTAGAAGGACCGGGGAGCTGTTTTTT. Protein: CASSFRRTGELFF.

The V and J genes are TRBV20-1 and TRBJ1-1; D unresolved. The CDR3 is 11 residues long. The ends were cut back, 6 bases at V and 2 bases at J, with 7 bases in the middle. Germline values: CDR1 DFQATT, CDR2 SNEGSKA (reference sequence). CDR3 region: CSALENTEAFF. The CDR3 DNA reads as TGCAGTGCGCTAGAAAACACTGAAGCTTTCTTT.

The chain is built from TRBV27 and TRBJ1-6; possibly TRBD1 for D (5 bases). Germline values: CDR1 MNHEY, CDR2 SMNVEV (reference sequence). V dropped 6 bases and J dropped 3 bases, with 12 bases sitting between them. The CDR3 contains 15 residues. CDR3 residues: CASRYRDGYNSPLHF. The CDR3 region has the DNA TGTGCCAGCAGATACCGGGACGGCTATAATTCACCCCTCCACTTT.

DNA of the CDR3: TGTGCCAGCAGTTACTCGGGGACAGTGATAGATTCACCCCTCCACTTT. This gives the protein CASSYSGTVIDSPLHF. The chain links TRBV6-5 to TRBJ1-6; 7 positions agree with TRBD1. Trimming removed 0 bases from V and 8 bases from J; junction bases left unmatched: 7. This CDR3 contains 16 residues. Germline V gene data show CDR1 as MNHEY and CDR2 as SVGAGI.

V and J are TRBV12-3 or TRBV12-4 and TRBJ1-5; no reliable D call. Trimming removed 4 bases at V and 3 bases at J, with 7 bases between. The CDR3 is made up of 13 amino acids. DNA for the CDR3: TGTGCCAGCAGTTATCAGTACAATCAGCCCCAGCATTTT. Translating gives CASSYQYNQPQHF.

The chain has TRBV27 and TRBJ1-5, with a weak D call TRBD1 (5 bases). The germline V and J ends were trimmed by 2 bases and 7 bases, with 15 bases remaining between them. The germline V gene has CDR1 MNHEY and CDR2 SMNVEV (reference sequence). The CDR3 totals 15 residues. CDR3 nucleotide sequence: TGTGCCAGCAGTTTAGGGGCTCCTTTGCGGCAGCCCCAGCATTTT. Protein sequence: CASSLGAPLRQPQHF.

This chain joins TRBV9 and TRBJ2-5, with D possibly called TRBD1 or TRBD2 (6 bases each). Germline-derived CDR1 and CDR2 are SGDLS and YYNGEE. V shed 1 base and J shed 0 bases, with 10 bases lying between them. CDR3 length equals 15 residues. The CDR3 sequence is CASSVWGDNQETQYF. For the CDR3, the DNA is TGTGCCAGCAGCGTATGGGGGGACAACCAAGAGACCCAGTACTTC.

The CDR3 DNA reads TGCGCCAGCAGCCCCAGGGACACGGCGGGTGGGGAGCTGTTTTTT. The encoded protein is CASSPRDTAGGELFF. The chain couples TRBV5-1 to TRBJ2-2; D is perhaps TRBD1 (6 bases). This CDR3 contains 15 residues. The germline V gene encodes CDR1 SGHRS and CDR2 YFSETQ. The V end was cut by 4 bases, the J end by 8 bases, with 18 bases between.

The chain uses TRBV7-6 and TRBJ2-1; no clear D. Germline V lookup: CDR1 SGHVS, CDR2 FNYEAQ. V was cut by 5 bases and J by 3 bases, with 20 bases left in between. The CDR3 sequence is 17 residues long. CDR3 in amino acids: CASSAEEARYRYNEQFF. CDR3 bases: TGTGCCAGCAGCGCCGAAGAGGCGCGGTACCGCTACAATGAGCAGTTCTTC.

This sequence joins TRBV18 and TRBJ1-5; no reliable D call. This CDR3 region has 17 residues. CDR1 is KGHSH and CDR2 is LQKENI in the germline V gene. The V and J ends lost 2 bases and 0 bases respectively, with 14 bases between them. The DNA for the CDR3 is TGTGCCAGCTCACCAGGTAGGGAGGAAATTAGCAATCAGCCCCAGCATTTT. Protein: CASSPGREEISNQPQHF.

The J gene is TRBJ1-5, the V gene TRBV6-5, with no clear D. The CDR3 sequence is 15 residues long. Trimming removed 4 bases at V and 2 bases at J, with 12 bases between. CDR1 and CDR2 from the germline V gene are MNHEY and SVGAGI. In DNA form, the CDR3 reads TGTGCCAGCAGTTTAGACGGGTTACGCAATCAGCCCCAGCATTTT. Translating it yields CASSLDGLRNQPQHF.

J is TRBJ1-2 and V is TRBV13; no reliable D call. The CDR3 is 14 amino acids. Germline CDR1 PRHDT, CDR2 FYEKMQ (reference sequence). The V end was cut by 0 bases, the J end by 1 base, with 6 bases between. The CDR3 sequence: CASSLGPSNYGYTF. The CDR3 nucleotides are TGTGCCAGCAGCTTAGGCCCTAGTAACTATGGCTACACCTTC.

The DNA of the CDR3 is TGTGCCACCAGCAGAGAGGGGTTGAACACCGGGGAGCTGTTTTTT. Amino acids: CATSREGLNTGELFF. V gene TRBV15 combines with J gene TRBJ2-2, with D unclear. CDR1 LNHNV and CDR2 YYDKDF come from the germline V gene (reference sequence). CDR3 length: 15 residues. The V end lost 0 bases, the J end lost 1 base, and 6 bases lay between the germline ends.

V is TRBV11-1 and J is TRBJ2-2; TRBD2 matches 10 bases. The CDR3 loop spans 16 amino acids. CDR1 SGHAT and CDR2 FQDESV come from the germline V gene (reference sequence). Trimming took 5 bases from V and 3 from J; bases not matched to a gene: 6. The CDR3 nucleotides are TGTGCCAGCAGCCCTAGCGGGGGTAGTTACACCGGGGAGCTGTTTTTT. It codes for CASSPSGGSYTGELFF.

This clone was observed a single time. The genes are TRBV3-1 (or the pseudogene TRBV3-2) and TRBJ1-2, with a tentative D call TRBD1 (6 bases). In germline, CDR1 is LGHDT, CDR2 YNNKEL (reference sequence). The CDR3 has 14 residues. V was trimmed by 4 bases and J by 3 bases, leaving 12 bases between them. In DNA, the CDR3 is TGTGCCAGCAGCCCCTTGGGGGGCCACTATGGCTACACCTTC. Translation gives CASSPLGGHYGYTF.

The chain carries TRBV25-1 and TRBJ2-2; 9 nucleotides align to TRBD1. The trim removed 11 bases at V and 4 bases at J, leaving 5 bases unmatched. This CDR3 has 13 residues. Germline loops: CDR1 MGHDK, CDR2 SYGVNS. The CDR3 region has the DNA TGTGCCGCTGAGACAGGGGGCACCGGGGAGCTGTTTTTT. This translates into CAAETGGTGELFF.

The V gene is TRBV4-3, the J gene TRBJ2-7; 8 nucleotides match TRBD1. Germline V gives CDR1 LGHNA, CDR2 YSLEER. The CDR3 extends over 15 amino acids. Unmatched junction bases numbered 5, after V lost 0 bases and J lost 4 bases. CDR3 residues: CASSQDWQGAYEQYF. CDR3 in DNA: TGCGCCAGCAGCCAAGATTGGCAGGGGGCATACGAGCAGTACTTC.

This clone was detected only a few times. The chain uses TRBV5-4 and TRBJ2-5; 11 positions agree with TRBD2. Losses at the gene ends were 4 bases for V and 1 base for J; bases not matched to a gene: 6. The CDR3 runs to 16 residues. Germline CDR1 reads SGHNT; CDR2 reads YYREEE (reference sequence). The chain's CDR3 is CASSPTSGGRQETQYF. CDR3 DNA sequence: TGTGCCAGCAGCCCTACTAGCGGGGGTCGCCAAGAGACCCAGTACTTC.

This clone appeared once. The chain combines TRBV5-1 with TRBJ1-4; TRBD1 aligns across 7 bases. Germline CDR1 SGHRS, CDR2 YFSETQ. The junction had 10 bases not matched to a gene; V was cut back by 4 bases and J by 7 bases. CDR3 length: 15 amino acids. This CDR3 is CASSRLTGEGEKLFF. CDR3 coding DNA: TGCGCCAGCAGCCGACTAACAGGGGAGGGTGAAAAACTGTTTTTT.

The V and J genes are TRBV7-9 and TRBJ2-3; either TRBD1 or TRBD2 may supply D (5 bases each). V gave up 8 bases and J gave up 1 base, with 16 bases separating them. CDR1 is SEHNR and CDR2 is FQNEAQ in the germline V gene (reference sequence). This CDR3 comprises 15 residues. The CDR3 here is CASLYGGSRTDTQYF. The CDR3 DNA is TGTGCCAGCCTATATGGGGGATCCCGCACAGATACGCAGTATTTT.

The CDR3 coding sequence is TGTGCCAGCACCCCCGGGACTAGCACTTACAATGAGCAGTTCTTC. Translated, it gives CASTPGTSTYNEQFF. The rearrangement joins TRBV7-2 to TRBJ2-1, with 9 bases that match TRBD2. V shed 7 bases and J 4 bases; nucleotides not matched to a gene: 8. Germline lookup yields CDR1 SGHTA and CDR2 FQGNSA. The CDR3 covers 15 residues. Together with reference TRBV7-2 and TRBJ2-1, the CDR3 gives the full variable domain: GAGVSQSPSNKVTEKGKDVELRCDPISGHTALYWYRQSLGQGLEFLIYFQGNSAPDKSGLPSDRFSAERTGGSVSTLTIQRTQQEDSAVYLCASTPGTSTYNEQFFGPGTRLTVL.

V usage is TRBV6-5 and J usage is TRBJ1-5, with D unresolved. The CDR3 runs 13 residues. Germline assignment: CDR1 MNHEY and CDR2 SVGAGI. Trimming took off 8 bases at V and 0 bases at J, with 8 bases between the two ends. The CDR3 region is CASGGDSNQPQHF. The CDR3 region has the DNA TGTGCCAGCGGCGGAGATAGCAATCAGCCCCAGCATTTT.

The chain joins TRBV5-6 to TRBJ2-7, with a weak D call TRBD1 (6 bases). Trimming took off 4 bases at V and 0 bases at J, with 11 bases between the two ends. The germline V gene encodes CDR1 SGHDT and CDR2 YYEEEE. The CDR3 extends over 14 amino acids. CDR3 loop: CASSRRDISYEQYF. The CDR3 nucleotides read TGTGCCAGCAGCCGTCGGGACATCTCCTACGAGCAGTACTTC.

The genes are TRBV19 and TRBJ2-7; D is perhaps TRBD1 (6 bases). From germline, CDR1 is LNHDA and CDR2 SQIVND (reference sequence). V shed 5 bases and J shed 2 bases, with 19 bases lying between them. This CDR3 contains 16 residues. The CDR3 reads CASSPRTDTRTYEQYF. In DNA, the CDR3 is TGTGCCAGTAGTCCACGGACAGACACTAGAACCTACGAGCAGTACTTC.

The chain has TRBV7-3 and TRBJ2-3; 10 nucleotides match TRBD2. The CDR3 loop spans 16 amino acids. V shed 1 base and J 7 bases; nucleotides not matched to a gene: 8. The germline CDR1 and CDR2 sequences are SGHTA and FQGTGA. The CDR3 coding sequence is TGTGCCAGCAGCTTAATTCCAGCGGGGGGGCTAAATACGCAGTATTTT. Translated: CASSLIPAGGLNTQYF. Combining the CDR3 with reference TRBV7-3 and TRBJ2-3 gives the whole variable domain GAGVSQTPSNKVTEKGKYVELRCDPISGHTALYWYRQSLGQGPEFLIYFQGTGAADDSGLPNDRFFAVRPEGSVSTLKIQRTERGDSAVYLCASSLIPAGGLNTQYFGPGTRLTVL.

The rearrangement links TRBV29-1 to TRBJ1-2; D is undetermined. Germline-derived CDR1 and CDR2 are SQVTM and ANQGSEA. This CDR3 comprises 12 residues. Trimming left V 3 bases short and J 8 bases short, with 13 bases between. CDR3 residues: CSVEVGRGGYTF. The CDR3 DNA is TGCAGCGTTGAGGTGGGCCGCGGCGGCTACACCTTC.

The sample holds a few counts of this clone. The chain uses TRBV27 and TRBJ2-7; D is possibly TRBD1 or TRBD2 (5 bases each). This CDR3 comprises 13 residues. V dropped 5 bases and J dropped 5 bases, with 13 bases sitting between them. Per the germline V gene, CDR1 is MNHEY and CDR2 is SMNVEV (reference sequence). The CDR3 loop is CASSPGRGHEQYF. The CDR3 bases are TGTGCCAGCAGTCCCGGTCGGGGCCACGAGCAGTACTTC.

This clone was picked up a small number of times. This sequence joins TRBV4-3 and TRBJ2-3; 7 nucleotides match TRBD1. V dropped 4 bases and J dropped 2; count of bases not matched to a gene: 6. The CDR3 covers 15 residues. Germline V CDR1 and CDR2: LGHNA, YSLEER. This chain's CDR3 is CASSPRGHYTDTQYF. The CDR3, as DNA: TGCGCCAGCAGCCCTAGGGGGCACTACACAGATACGCAGTATTTT.

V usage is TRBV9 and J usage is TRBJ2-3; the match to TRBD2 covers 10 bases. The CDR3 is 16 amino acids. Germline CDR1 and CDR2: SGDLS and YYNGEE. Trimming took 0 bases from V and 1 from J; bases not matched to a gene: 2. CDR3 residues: CASSVGLAGGTDTQYF. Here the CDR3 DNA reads TGTGCCAGCAGCGTAGGGCTAGCGGGGGGCACAGATACGCAGTATTTT.

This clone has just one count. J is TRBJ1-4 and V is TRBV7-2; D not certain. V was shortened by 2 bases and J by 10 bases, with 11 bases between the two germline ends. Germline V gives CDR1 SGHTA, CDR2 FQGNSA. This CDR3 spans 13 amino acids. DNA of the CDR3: TGTGCCAGCAGCTTAAGTGGGCGCGGAAAACTGTTTTTT. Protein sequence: CASSLSGRGKLFF.

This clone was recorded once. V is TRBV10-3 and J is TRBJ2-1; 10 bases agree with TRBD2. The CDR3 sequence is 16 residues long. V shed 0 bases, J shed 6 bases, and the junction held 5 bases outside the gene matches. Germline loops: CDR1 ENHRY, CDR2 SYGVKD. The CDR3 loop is CAISESGAGGLNEQFF. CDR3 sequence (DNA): TGTGCCATCAGTGAGTCGGGAGCGGGGGGGCTCAATGAGCAGTTCTTC.

The CDR3 nucleotides are TGTGCCAGCAGCTTAGCCGGGACTAGCTCCTACGAGCAGTACTTC. It codes for CASSLAGTSSYEQYF. The chain has TRBV7-2 and TRBJ2-7, with TRBD2 matching 8 bases. V shed 0 bases and J 0 bases; nucleotides not matched to a gene: 1. CDR1 and CDR2 from the germline V gene are SGHTA and FQGNSA. The CDR3 length is 15 residues.